These 29 T cell receptor beta chains were all obtained from the same sample, sequenced in a study of cytomegalovirus exposure and HLA in healthy donors. Both 60 Vbeta primers and 13 Jbeta primers went into the PCR. Some clones are missing from TCRdb's copy, which holds only in-frame ones; the method was immunoSEQ multiplex PCR. The data contain around 130,000 clones, about four fifths of them singletons. The specimen sequenced was PBMCs. Receptor source: a middle-aged woman in good health and CMV-seronegative.

The chain carries TRBV4-2 and TRBJ2-7; 11 positions agree with TRBD1. Per germline, CDR1 LGHNA and CDR2 YNFKEQ. V dropped 3 bases and J dropped 6; count of bases not matched to a gene: 4. The CDR3 is 14 amino acids. The chain's CDR3 is CASSQRDRGFEQYF. CDR3 nucleotides: TGTGCCAGCAGCCAGAGGGACAGGGGGTTCGAGCAGTACTTC.

The chain recombines TRBV9 with TRBJ1-6, with D maybe TRBD1 (6 bases). Germline-derived CDR1 and CDR2 are SGDLS and YYNGEE. The CDR3 has 20 residues. Trimming pared 3 bases from V and 1 base from J, leaving 23 bases between. CDR3 amino acids: CASSAATQDSPASYNSPLHF. For the CDR3, the DNA is TGTGCCAGCAGCGCCGCAACTCAGGACAGCCCGGCATCCTATAATTCACCCCTCCACTTT.

The J gene is TRBJ1-2, the V gene TRBV5-5, with D possibly being TRBD1 (6 bases). The V gene lost 1 base and the J gene lost 4 bases, with 14 bases spanning the gap. Germline CDR1 SGHKS, CDR2 YYEKEE (reference sequence). The CDR3 consists of 15 residues. This chain's CDR3 is CASSLSVGGGYGYTF. Here the CDR3 DNA reads TGTGCCAGCAGCTTGTCAGTAGGGGGGGGCTATGGCTACACCTTC.

A single count supports this clone. CDR3 sequence reads: CASSQDRGNTEAFF. For the CDR3, the DNA is TGTGCCAGCAGTCAGGACAGGGGGAACACTGAAGCTTTCTTT. V is TRBV28 and J is TRBJ1-1; 9 nucleotides align to TRBD1. V was pared by 5 bases and J by 1 base, with 2 bases of the junction left unmatched. Germline lookup yields CDR1 MDHEN and CDR2 SYDVKM. CDR3 length: 14 residues.

The chain uses TRBV28 and TRBJ2-7, with D perhaps matching TRBD1 (6 bases). V was shortened by 2 bases and J by 0 bases, with 17 bases between the two germline ends. Per the germline V gene, CDR1 is MDHEN and CDR2 is SYDVKM. This CDR3 spans 17 amino acids. As DNA, the CDR3 is TGTGCCAGCAGTTTAGACAGGAACGCCAGGAGCTCCTACGAGCAGTACTTC. This codes for CASSLDRNARSSYEQYF.

The chain has TRBV6-1 and TRBJ1-4; no reliable D call. The germline V and J ends were trimmed by 1 base and 13 bases, with 16 bases remaining between them. Per the germline V gene, CDR1 is MNHNS and CDR2 is SASEGT. The CDR3 runs 14 residues. DNA of the CDR3: TGTGCCAGCAGTGAAGGGTTGGGGAGAATGTCACTGTTTTTT. Translating gives CASSEGLGRMSLFF.

This clone was detected only a few times. This sequence joins TRBV29-1 and TRBJ2-6; 10 bases are shared with TRBD1. CDR3 length equals 17 residues. CDR1 SQVTM and CDR2 ANQGSEA come from the germline V gene. The V gene end was trimmed by 3 bases and the J gene end by 2 bases; junction bases not matched to a gene: 7. The CDR3 DNA follows: TGCAGCGTTGACTTGGGACAGGGGATCGCTGGGGCCAACGTCCTGACTTTC. Its translation is CSVDLGQGIAGANVLTF.

The chain carries TRBV19 and TRBJ2-2, with D perhaps TRBD1 (6 bases). V gave up 6 bases and J gave up 1 base, with 9 bases separating them. The germline V gene has CDR1 LNHDA and CDR2 SQIVND (reference sequence). The CDR3 runs 14 residues. CDR3 region: CASRPQGNTGELFF. CDR3 sequence (DNA): TGTGCCAGTAGGCCACAGGGGAACACCGGGGAGCTGTTTTTT.

This chain connects TRBV25-1 to TRBJ1-3, with D uncertain. This CDR3 is built from 11 residues. CDR1 is MGHDK and CDR2 is SYGVNS in the germline V gene. The germline V and J ends were trimmed by 4 bases and 6 bases, with 4 bases remaining between them. Here the CDR3 DNA reads TGTGCCAGCAGTGTAGCAAACACCATATATTTT. Translation: CASSVANTIYF.

The rearrangement uses TRBV7-8 and TRBJ1-2; D call uncertain. This CDR3 has 14 amino acids. Trimming stripped 1 base from V and 2 bases from J, with 8 bases between. Germline V CDR1 and CDR2: SGHVS, FQNEAQ. As DNA, the CDR3 is TGTGCCAGCAGCTTAGATTGGGCGAACTATGGCTACACCTTC. It yields the protein CASSLDWANYGYTF.

V is TRBV5-4 and J is TRBJ2-7, with 7 bases identical to TRBD2. The CDR3 sequence is 13 residues long. J lost 7 bases, V lost 0 bases, and 4 bases had no gene match. CDR1 and CDR2 from the germline V gene are SGHNT and YYREEE (reference sequence). The CDR3, as DNA: TGTGCCAGCAGCTTGGGGACTAGGAGGGAGCAGTACTTC. This translates into CASSLGTRREQYF. The whole variable domain, filled in from reference TRBV5-4 and TRBJ2-7, reads ETGVTQSPTHLIKTRGQQVTLRCSSQSGHNTVSWYQQALGQGPQFIFQYYREEENGRGNFPPRFSGLQFPNYSSELNVNALELDDSALYLCASSLGTRREQYFGPGTRLTVT.

V is TRBV7-2 and J is TRBJ1-2; the D gene is possibly TRBD1 (5 bases). Trimming pared 5 bases from V and 5 bases from J, leaving 18 bases between. This CDR3 contains 15 residues. Germline V gene data show CDR1 as SGHTA and CDR2 as FQGNSA. DNA of the CDR3: TGTGCCAGCAGCCCCCGCCGGGGGTGGAGGTATGGCTACACCTTC. This gives the protein CASSPRRGWRYGYTF.

J is TRBJ1-4 and V is TRBV27; 8 bases match TRBD1. CDR3 length: 15 residues. With V trimmed by 3 bases and J by 5 bases, 5 bases remained unmatched. From germline, CDR1 is MNHEY and CDR2 SMNVEV (reference sequence). CDR3 region: CASSLRTGKNEKLFF. Here the CDR3 DNA reads TGTGCCAGCAGTTTGAGGACAGGGAAAAATGAAAAACTGTTTTTT.

The chain has TRBV9 and TRBJ2-7; 7 bases match TRBD2. This CDR3 contains 16 residues. V was clipped by 3 bases and J by 5 bases; unmatched bases: 14. CDR1 and CDR2 (germline): SGDLS, YYNGEE. The CDR3 reads CASSAAIGTGGDEQYF. The CDR3 nucleotides read TGTGCCAGCAGCGCCGCCATAGGGACGGGGGGAGACGAGCAGTACTTC.

The table lists this clone with many counts. This chain links TRBV6-1 with TRBJ2-7, with a possible D match to TRBD1 (5 bases). CDR3 size: 14 residues. Between the trimmed V and J ends, which lost 4 bases and 2 bases, there was a span of 12 bases. Germline V gene data show CDR1 as MNHNS and CDR2 as SASEGT. The CDR3 is CASSGQTPTYEQYF. In DNA, the CDR3 is TGTGCCAGCAGTGGACAGACGCCTACCTACGAGCAGTACTTC.

This chain uses TRBV27 with TRBJ2-1; 10 bases agree with TRBD2. The trim removed 2 bases at V and 8 bases at J, leaving 6 bases unmatched. CDR1 and CDR2 (germline): MNHEY, SMNVEV (reference sequence). CDR3 length: 15 residues. This chain's CDR3 is CASSLGASGSYEQFF. DNA for the CDR3: TGTGCCAGCAGTTTAGGGGCTAGCGGGAGCTATGAGCAGTTCTTC.

V is TRBV27 and J is TRBJ1-2; D possibly corresponds to TRBD1 (6 bases). The ends were cut back, 5 bases at V and 7 bases at J, with 20 bases in the middle. Germline V gives CDR1 MNHEY, CDR2 SMNVEV (reference sequence). This CDR3 region has 15 residues. The CDR3 reads CASSPSRGGASGYTF. CDR3 nucleotides: TGTGCCAGCAGTCCCTCTCGCGGGGGCGCGTCTGGCTACACCTTC.

The chain is built from TRBV7-9 and TRBJ2-7; D is uncertain. Germline loops: CDR1 SEHNR, CDR2 FQNEAQ (reference sequence). This CDR3 has 11 residues. The V gene lost 5 bases and the J gene lost 7 bases, with 9 bases spanning the gap. The CDR3 DNA follows: TGTGCCAGCAGCCTCGACGGGGAGCAGTACTTC. It codes for CASSLDGEQYF.

CDR3 coding DNA: TGTGCCAGCAGCCAACCGGGACAGTCGAACACTGAAGCTTTCTTT. Amino acid sequence: CASSQPGQSNTEAFF. The V gene is TRBV14, the J gene TRBJ1-1, with TRBD1 matching 7 bases. The CDR3 has 15 amino acids. V was pared by 2 bases and J by 1 base, with 4 bases of the junction left unmatched. CDR1 is SGHDN, CDR2 FVKESK, per germline.

The chain employs TRBV13 and TRBJ2-7, with unresolved D. V was clipped by 1 base and J by 0 bases, with 7 bases between them. CDR1 and CDR2 from the germline V gene are PRHDT and FYEKMQ (reference sequence). CDR3 size: 14 residues. The CDR3 nucleotides read TGTGCCAGCAGCTTAGTGGCCAGCTCCTACGAGCAGTACTTC. This translates into CASSLVASSYEQYF.

V and J are TRBV7-9 and TRBJ2-1, with 7 bases lining up with TRBD1. This CDR3 has 15 amino acids. The trim removed 5 bases at V and 5 bases at J, leaving 9 bases unmatched. In germline, CDR1 is SEHNR, CDR2 FQNEAQ (reference sequence). The CDR3 protein is CASSVDRVRNNEQFF. The CDR3 coding sequence is TGTGCCAGCAGCGTAGACAGGGTGAGGAACAATGAGCAGTTCTTC.

The genes are TRBV4-1 and TRBJ2-1, with TRBD2 matching over 10 bases. The V segment lost 4 bases and the J segment 8 bases; nucleotides outside the gene matches: 5. The CDR3 length is 14 residues. Germline-derived CDR1 and CDR2 are MGHRA and YSYEKL. CDR3 region: CASSRASGGDEQFF. CDR3 DNA: TGCGCCAGCAGCCGGGCTAGCGGGGGTGATGAGCAGTTCTTC.

The table lists this clone with a count of one. V usage is TRBV4-1 and J usage is TRBJ2-1; TRBD2 aligns across 12 bases. V dropped 4 bases and J dropped 3; count of bases not matched to a gene: 4. The germline CDR1 and CDR2 sequences are MGHRA and YSYEKL. The CDR3 has 16 amino acids. The chain's CDR3 is CASSPWTSGDYNEQFF. DNA of the CDR3: TGCGCCAGCAGCCCCTGGACTAGCGGGGACTACAATGAGCAGTTCTTC.

The V and J genes are TRBV4-2 and TRBJ2-1, with D perhaps matching TRBD1 (5 bases). CDR3 length: 15 amino acids. In germline, CDR1 is LGHNA, CDR2 YNFKEQ. With 7 bases removed from V and 1 base from J, the gap between germline ends came to 14 bases. The CDR3 sequence is CASTSEGVSYNEQFF. The CDR3 coding sequence is TGTGCCAGCACCTCGGAAGGGGTGTCCTACAATGAGCAGTTCTTC.

The chain carries TRBV9 and TRBJ2-4, with TRBD1 matching 9 bases. The CDR3 covers 17 residues. Losses at the gene ends were 3 bases for V and 3 bases for J; bases not matched to a gene: 10. Per the germline V gene, CDR1 is SGDLS and CDR2 is YYNGEE. The CDR3 loop reads CASSAQGQGVGKNIQYF. CDR3 nucleotides: TGTGCCAGCAGCGCCCAGGGACAGGGAGTTGGCAAAAACATTCAGTACTTC.

The chain carries TRBV4-2 and TRBJ1-2; TRBD1 matches 9 bases. The J segment lost 6 bases and the V segment lost 4 bases, leaving 9 bases of the junction unmatched. There are 15 residues in the CDR3. Germline V CDR1 and CDR2: LGHNA, YNFKEQ. In DNA form, the CDR3 reads TGTGCCAGCAGCCGACTCGGGACAGGGATGAATGGCTACACCTTC. This sequence encodes CASSRLGTGMNGYTF.

The genes are TRBV28 and TRBJ2-7; tentative D call: TRBD1 (6 bases). In germline, CDR1 is MDHEN, CDR2 SYDVKM. This CDR3 has 15 amino acids. The germline V and J ends were trimmed by 7 bases and 0 bases, with 16 bases remaining between them. The CDR3 loop reads CASKFGTTNSYEQYF. The CDR3 bases are TGTGCCAGCAAGTTTGGGACAACGAACTCCTACGAGCAGTACTTC.

This chain joins TRBV27 and TRBJ2-7, with D perhaps TRBD2 (5 bases). The V gene lost 5 bases and the J gene lost 1 base, with 21 bases spanning the gap. Germline V CDR1 and CDR2: MNHEY, SMNVEV (reference sequence). CDR3 length equals 17 residues. CDR3 in DNA: TGTGCCAGCAGTCCCCGACACCCCCTTTCGGGATCCTACGAGCAGTACTTC. This gives the protein CASSPRHPLSGSYEQYF.

The V and J genes are TRBV18 and TRBJ2-7, with 8 bases identical to TRBD2. The CDR3 is 16 amino acids. Looked up from germline, CDR1 is KGHSH and CDR2 is LQKENI. The V segment lost 2 bases and the J segment 1 base; nucleotides outside the gene matches: 7. The DNA for the CDR3 is TGTGCCAGCTCACCAATCAGCGGGAGAAGTTCCTACGAGCAGTACTTC. Its translation: CASSPISGRSSYEQYF.